These T cell receptor beta chains were read from a single sample in a study of cytomegalovirus exposure and HLA in healthy donors. Measured with immunoSEQ multiplex PCR; TCRdb has only the in-frame clones, and not every one. Of around 120,000 clones listed, under 90% were seen once; the top ten hold 4%. Sequences were obtained from PBMCs. All receptors derive from a middle-aged woman in good health and CMV-seronegative. CDR3s include the opening cysteine and the closing phenylalanine or tryptophan. D genes are given only for firm matches. Rows may omit the clone size; those that give it use once, few, many or a size class.

j_call	v_call	clone_size	d_call	cdr3_aa	cdr3_nt
TRBJ2-7	TRBV28	once	TRBD1	CASRTQGSYEQYF	TGTGCCAGCAGGACACAGGGGTCCTACGAGCAGTACTTC
TRBJ1-4	TRBV7-2	-	-	CASSLSVPTNEKLFF	TGTGCCAGCAGCTTATCGGTACCAACTAATGAAAAACTGTTTTTT
TRBJ2-5	TRBV19	-	-	CASSTGPRTDRLETQYF	TGTGCCAGTAGTACCGGCCCTCGGACAGACCGCCTTGAGACCCAGTACTTC
TRBJ1-2	TRBV7-9	-	-	CSSSLDARGYTF	TGTTCCAGCAGCTTAGACGCGAGAGGCTACACCTTC
TRBJ1-2	TRBV28	-	TRBD1	CAKHRGRLGGYTF	TGTGCCAAGCACAGGGGGCGCCTGGGGGGCTACACCTTC
TRBJ1-5	TRBV15	-	-	CATGLGGGIIGPQHF	TGTGCCACCGGCTTAGGGGGGGGAATCATTGGGCCCCAGCATTTT
TRBJ1-4	TRBV6-5	-	-	CASSPRVYEKLFF	TGTGCCAGCAGCCCCCGGGTGTACGAAAAACTGTTTTTT
TRBJ1-4	TRBV9	-	-	CASSVVGAAGEKLFF	TGTGCCAGCAGCGTAGTGGGGGCGGCTGGAGAAAAACTGTTTTTT
TRBJ1-1	TRBV16	once	-	CASSPSPGALYYMNTEAFF	TGTGCCAGCAGCCCATCGCCAGGGGCCCTGTACTATATGAACACTGAAGCTTTCTTT
TRBJ2-7	TRBV27	once	TRBD1	CASSSTGGPYEQYF	TGTGCCAGCAGTTCGACAGGGGGCCCCTACGAGCAGTACTTC
TRBJ1-4	TRBV4-2	-	-	CASSAGTNEKLFF	TGTGCCAGCAGCGCGGGGACTAATGAAAAACTGTTTTTT
TRBJ2-3	TRBV9	-	TRBD2	CASSVASGSTDTQYF	TGTGCCAGCAGCGTAGCTAGCGGGAGCACAGATACGCAGTATTTT
TRBJ1-2	TRBV28	-	-	CASSLSGGQLSHGYTF	TGTGCCAGCAGTTTAAGTGGGGGCCAATTATCCCATGGCTACACCTTC
TRBJ1-1	TRBV5-4	-	-	CASSFGPGGNTEAFF	TGTGCCAGCAGCTTTGGCCCGGGGGGGAACACTGAAGCTTTCTTT
TRBJ2-1	TRBV28	-	-	CASSPGFALEQFF	TGTGCCAGCAGTCCCGGGTTTGCTCTTGAGCAGTTCTTC
TRBJ2-7	TRBV7-2	-	-	CASSPSGVSTYEQYF	TGTGCCAGCAGCCCGTCGGGGGTTTCTACCTACGAGCAGTACTTC
TRBJ2-7	TRBV27	-	-	CASRTRGSYEQYF	TGTGCCAGCAGGACCAGGGGTTCCTACGAGCAGTACTTC
TRBJ2-7	TRBV7-2	once	TRBD1	CASSDFGTGPYEQYF	TGTGCCAGCAGCGACTTTGGGACAGGGCCCTACGAGCAGTACTTC
TRBJ2-2	TRBV7-2	-	TRBD2	CASRRGLAPEGELFF	TGTGCCAGCAGACGGGGACTAGCCCCTGAGGGGGAGCTGTTTTTT
TRBJ1-3	TRBV6-6	-	-	CASSYSESSGNTIYF	TGTGCCAGCAGTTACTCGGAGAGCTCTGGAAACACCATATATTTT
TRBJ2-7	TRBV4-2	-	-	CASSQDEGENEQYF	TGTGCCAGCAGCCAAGATGAGGGGGAGAACGAGCAGTACTTC
TRBJ2-3	TRBV4-3	-	-	CASRQSTLRWQDTQYF	TGCGCCAGCAGACAGTCCACCCTTCGGTGGCAAGATACGCAGTATTTT
TRBJ1-5	TRBV19	-	TRBD1	CASSTFRDRNQPQHF	TGTGCCAGTAGTACCTTTAGGGACAGGAATCAGCCCCAGCATTTT
TRBJ2-5	TRBV11-2	-	TRBD2	CASSRGLAGLETQYF	TGTGCCAGCAGCCGGGGACTAGCGGGTTTAGAGACCCAGTACTTC
TRBJ2-7	TRBV7-9	-	TRBD1	CASSLGLGTGDRYEQYF	TGTGCCAGCAGCTTAGGTCTCGGGACAGGGGATAGGTACGAGCAGTACTTC
TRBJ1-5	TRBV5-6	few	-	CASSSRRQGRNQPQHF	TGTGCCAGCAGTTCTCGGCGGCAGGGTAGGAATCAGCCCCAGCATTTT
TRBJ2-5	TRBV10-3	-	-	CAISESGGVETQYF	TGTGCCATCAGTGAGTCTGGGGGCGTCGAGACCCAGTACTTC
TRBJ2-2	TRBV5-1	few	TRBD2	CASSSQGLTTGELFF	TGCGCCAGCAGCTCCCAGGGACTAACCACCGGGGAGCTGTTTTTT
TRBJ2-1	TRBV29-1	-	TRBD2	CSATVAGALNEQFF	TGCAGCGCGACCGTAGCGGGGGCCTTAAATGAGCAGTTCTTC
TRBJ1-5	TRBV11-1	-	-	CASSLEENQPQHF	TGTGCCAGCAGCCTTGAGGAAAATCAGCCCCAGCATTTT
TRBJ1-2	TRBV20-1	-	TRBD1	CSAMDRAGYTF	TGCAGTGCCATGGACAGGGCTGGCTACACCTTC